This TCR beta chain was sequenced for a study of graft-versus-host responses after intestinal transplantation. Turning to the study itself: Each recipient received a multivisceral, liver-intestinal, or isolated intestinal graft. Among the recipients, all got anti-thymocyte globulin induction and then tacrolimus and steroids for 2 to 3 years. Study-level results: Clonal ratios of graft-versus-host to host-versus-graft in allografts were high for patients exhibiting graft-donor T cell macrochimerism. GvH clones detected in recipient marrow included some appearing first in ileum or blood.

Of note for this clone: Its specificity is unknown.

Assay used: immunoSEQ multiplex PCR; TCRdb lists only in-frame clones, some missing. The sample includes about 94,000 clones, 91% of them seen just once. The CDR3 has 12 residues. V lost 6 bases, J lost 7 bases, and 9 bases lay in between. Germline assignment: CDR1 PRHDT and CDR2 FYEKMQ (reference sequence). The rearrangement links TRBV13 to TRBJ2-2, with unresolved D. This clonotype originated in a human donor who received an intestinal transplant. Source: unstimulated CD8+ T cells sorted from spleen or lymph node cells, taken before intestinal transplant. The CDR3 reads CASSLRVGELFF. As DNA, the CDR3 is TGTGCCAGCAGTCTCCGAGTCGGGGAGCTGTTTTTT.